Listed here is a single T cell receptor beta chain. Sequencing of TCR beta was undertaken in CD8+ and CD4+ T cells derived from blood. Healthy donors were controls matched for age and sex. Negative magnetic isolation gave CD8+ and CD4+ cells; FACS enriched CD8+ TEMRA. The RNA input was about 0.5 to 1 ug, and it was reverse transcribed with random hexamers. TCR beta CDR3 was amplified by immunoSEQ covering 54 Vbeta and 13 Jbeta. MiXCR was run by TCRdb on the immunoSEQ multiplex PCR reads, yielding one entry per CDR3 protein. The sample carries more than 40,000 distinct CDR3 sequences, approximately 93% recorded once. CDR3 length: 17 amino acids. CDR1 and CDR2 (germline): SGHVS, FQNEAQ. The junction had 16 bases not matched to a gene; V was cut back by 7 bases and J by 3 bases. These data belong to a study of CD8 T cells in Susac syndrome.

The TCR originated in a human donor in good health. This rearrangement joins TRBV7-8 to TRBJ2-7; 9 bases are a match to TRBD2. The sequenced material came from CD8+ T cells from PBMCs. The CDR3 spells CASIVSPRLAADYEQYF. The CDR3 nucleotides read TGTGCCAGCATCGTTTCCCCCCGACTAGCGGCGGACTACGAGCAGTACTTC.